This T cell receptor (beta chain) is from a study of blood T cell repertoires in COVID-19. V was cut by 0 bases and J by 13 bases, with 18 bases left in between. The CDR3 has 14 amino acids. In germline, CDR1 is LGHNA, CDR2 YNFKEQ. Followed longitudinally, the Seattle patients had been enrolled during active infection. TCRdb's copy holds only in-frame clones and misses some; the assay was immunoSEQ multiplex PCR. The sample carries approximately 390,000 clones, roughly 86% recorded once. The chain carries TRBV4-2 and TRBJ1-2; D perhaps matches TRBD1 (5 bases). The sequencing input was peripheral blood. The source is a woman aged 55 to 70 with COVID-19, enrolled during active disease. The CDR3 sequence is CASSQEDGGLDCTF. The CDR3 nucleotides are TGTGCCAGCAGCCAAGAAGACGGGGGTCTCGATTGCACCTTC.